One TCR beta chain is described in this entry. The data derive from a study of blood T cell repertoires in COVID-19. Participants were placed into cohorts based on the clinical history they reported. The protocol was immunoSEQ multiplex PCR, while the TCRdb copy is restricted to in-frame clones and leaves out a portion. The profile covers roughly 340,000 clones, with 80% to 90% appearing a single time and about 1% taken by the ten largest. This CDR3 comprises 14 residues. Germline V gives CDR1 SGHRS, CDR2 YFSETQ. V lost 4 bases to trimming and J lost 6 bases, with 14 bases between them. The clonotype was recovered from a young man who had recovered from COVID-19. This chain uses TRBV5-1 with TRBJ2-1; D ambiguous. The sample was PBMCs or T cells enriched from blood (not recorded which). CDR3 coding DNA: TGCGCCAGCAGCCCGGGTCTTGCCTCCAATGAGCAGTTCTTC. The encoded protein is CASSPGLASNEQFF.